This entry lists 8 T cell receptor beta chains sequenced from one sample in a study of blood T cell repertoires in COVID-19. Assay: immunoSEQ multiplex PCR; the TCRdb copy retains only in-frame clones and omits some. The sample lists 120,000 to 150,000 clones, roughly four fifths occurring once. The sequenced sample consisted of peripheral blood. These receptors all come from a human donor with acute or convalescent COVID-19. The donor label of this sample is uncertain.

This clone showed up many times. The CDR3 sequence: CASSVATNSPLHF. The CDR3, as DNA: TGTGCCAGCAGCGTAGCTACCAATTCACCCCTCCACTTT. This rearrangement joins TRBV9 to TRBJ1-6; D not certain. Germline values: CDR1 SGDLS, CDR2 YYNGEE. CDR3 length: 13 residues. V was shortened by 0 bases and J by 7 bases, with 5 bases between the two germline ends.

This chain connects TRBV6-5 to TRBJ1-2, with a tentative D call TRBD1 (5 bases). The CDR3 spans 15 residues. Germline-derived CDR1 and CDR2 are MNHEY and SVGAGI. The V end was cut by 2 bases, the J end by 5 bases, with 15 bases between. The CDR3 sequence: CASSYAQEGKYGYTF. CDR3 coding DNA: TGTGCCAGCAGTTACGCCCAGGAGGGGAAATATGGCTACACCTTC.

The chain employs TRBV7-9 and TRBJ1-4; 9 bases map to TRBD1. Germline CDR1 SEHNR, CDR2 FQNEAQ (reference sequence). V trimming: 8 bases; J trimming: 5 bases; junction bases outside the gene matches: 6. This CDR3 has 14 residues. The CDR3 loop reads CASLPGQGNEKLFF. In DNA form, the CDR3 reads TGTGCCAGCCTCCCGGGACAGGGAAATGAAAAACTGTTTTTT.

V and J are TRBV10-3 and TRBJ2-1; 7 nucleotides match TRBD2. V lost 6 bases, J lost 1 base, and 6 bases stayed unmatched. The CDR3 covers 15 residues. Germline V gene lookup returns CDR1 ENHRY and CDR2 SYGVKD. The chain's CDR3 is CAIRGREESYNEQFF. DNA of the CDR3: TGTGCCATCAGAGGTCGGGAGGAGTCCTACAATGAGCAGTTCTTC.

The chain employs TRBV19 and TRBJ2-7; 11 nucleotides align to TRBD1. The V segment lost 10 bases and the J segment 5 bases; nucleotides outside the gene matches: 4. CDR1 LNHDA and CDR2 SQIVND come from the germline V gene (reference sequence). CDR3 length: 12 residues. The DNA of the CDR3 is TGTGCCACTCGGGACAGGGGGAACGAGCAGTACTTC. It is translated as CATRDRGNEQYF.

The chain combines TRBV30 with TRBJ1-6; 7 bases fit TRBD1. J lost 9 bases, V lost 0 bases, and 2 bases had no gene match. Germline CDR1 and CDR2: GTSNPN and SVGIG (reference sequence). This CDR3 spans 13 amino acids. The CDR3 region is CAWSVQGFSPLHF. CDR3 bases: TGTGCCTGGAGTGTACAGGGGTTTTCACCCCTCCACTTT.

The gene calls are TRBV5-6 and TRBJ1-3, with TRBD1 matching over 10 bases. The germline V gene has CDR1 SGHDT and CDR2 YYEEEE. The length of the CDR3 is 14 residues. V lost 3 bases to trimming and J lost 4 bases; unmatched junction nucleotides: 1. The CDR3 sequence is CASSWGQGGNTIYF. CDR3 DNA: TGTGCCAGCAGCTGGGGACAGGGGGGAAACACCATATATTTT.

This clone was seen more than once but under ten times. This chain uses TRBV5-1 with TRBJ2-3; 11 bases are a match to TRBD2. This CDR3 is 16 amino acids long. Trimming removed 1 base from V and 6 bases from J; junction bases left unmatched: 7. Germline V gene lookup returns CDR1 SGHRS and CDR2 YFSETQ. The CDR3 region is CASSLPLAGGPDTQYF. CDR3 DNA: TGCGCCAGCAGCTTGCCCTTAGCGGGGGGGCCGGATACGCAGTATTTT.